The text below deals with one TCR beta chain. Its antigen remains unknown. The same CDR3 is also encoded by other DNA sequences in this sample. V shed 6 bases and J shed 7 bases, with 9 bases lying between them. The CDR3 consists of 11 residues. Germline-derived CDR1 and CDR2 are SNHLY and FYNNEI. The naive CD8 fraction comprised CD45RO-negative cells positively selected for CCR7 and excluded terminally differentiated effector memory CD45RA+ cells. Clones were read by immunoSEQ multiplex PCR, and TCRdb kept only the in-frame ones, dropping some. The data contain roughly 810,000 clones, around 96% of them singletons. This sample stems from a study of shared clonotypes between healthy human individuals. Study-wide background: Each donor had three CD4 naive, three CD4 memory, two CD8 naive and one CD8 memory plate. Study-wide results and limits: With several donors compared, roughly 5% of naive CD4 clonotypes were shared.

The specimen sequenced was naive CD8+ T cells sorted from blood. The chain recombines TRBV2 with TRBJ1-1; TRBD1 might be the D (5 bases). This TCR came from a man aged 25 to 40 in good health. Here the CDR3 DNA reads TGTGCCAGCAGCGCCGGGGGTGAAGCTTTCTTT. Translated, it gives CASSAGGEAFF.